Listed here are 4 T cell receptor beta chains from one sample, sequenced in a study of cytomegalovirus exposure and HLA in healthy donors. TCRdb's table, derived via immunoSEQ multiplex PCR, lists solely in-frame clones and lacks some. The sample contains roughly 50,000 clones, approximately 92% of which appear only once. Sequencing was carried out using PBMCs. The receptors here all came from a man between 18 and 29 years old in good health and CMV-seronegative.

The V gene is TRBV14, the J gene TRBJ2-7; no firm D call. V was shortened by 0 bases and J by 0 bases, with 15 bases between the two germline ends. Per the germline V gene, CDR1 is SGHDN and CDR2 is FVKESK. The CDR3 runs to 17 residues. The CDR3, as DNA: TGTGCCAGCAGCCAAGATCTCTCTCCAGGCTACTCCTACGAGCAGTACTTC. It specifies CASSQDLSPGYSYEQYF.

The CDR3 loop reads CASTGTSGSNGDTQYF. CDR3 DNA sequence: TGTGCCAGTACCGGGACTAGCGGGAGTAATGGAGATACGCAGTATTTT. The chain links TRBV19 to TRBJ2-3; 14 nucleotides match TRBD2. V lost 7 bases to trimming and J lost 5 bases; unmatched junction nucleotides: 8. CDR3 length: 16 amino acids. Germline V gives CDR1 LNHDA, CDR2 SQIVND (reference sequence).

The chain combines TRBV11-2 with TRBJ2-7, with TRBD2 matching over 9 bases. This CDR3 spans 15 amino acids. J was trimmed by 1 base and V by 5 bases; bases with no gene match: 6. Germline CDR1 SGHAT, CDR2 FQNNGV. The CDR3 is CASSPRTSVSYEQYF. The CDR3, as DNA: TGTGCCAGCAGCCCAAGGACTAGCGTTTCCTACGAGCAGTACTTC.

V and J are TRBV27 and TRBJ2-1; 14 bases map to TRBD2. Trimming removed 0 bases from V and 9 bases from J; junction bases left unmatched: 1. The CDR3 is 15 amino acids. Germline V gene sequence: CDR1 MNHEY, CDR2 SMNVEV (reference sequence). For the CDR3, the DNA is TGTGCCAGCAGTTTATCTGGGACTAGCGGGAGTGAGCAGTTCTTC. As protein: CASSLSGTSGSEQFF.